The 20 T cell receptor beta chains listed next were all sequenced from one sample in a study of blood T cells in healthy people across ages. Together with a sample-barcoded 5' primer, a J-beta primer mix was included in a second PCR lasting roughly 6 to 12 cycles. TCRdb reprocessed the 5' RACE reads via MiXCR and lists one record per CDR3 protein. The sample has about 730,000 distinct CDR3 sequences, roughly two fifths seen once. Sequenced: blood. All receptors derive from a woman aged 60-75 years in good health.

The CDR3 spells CASSAQVGSYGYTF. Written as DNA, the CDR3 is TGTGCCAGCAGTGCTCAGGTCGGGAGCTATGGCTACACCTTC. The rearrangement uses TRBV6-1 and TRBJ1-2; D ambiguous. The germline CDR1 and CDR2 sequences are MNHNS and SASEGT. This CDR3 has 14 amino acids. Trimming removed 4 bases from V and 4 bases from J, with 13 bases in between.

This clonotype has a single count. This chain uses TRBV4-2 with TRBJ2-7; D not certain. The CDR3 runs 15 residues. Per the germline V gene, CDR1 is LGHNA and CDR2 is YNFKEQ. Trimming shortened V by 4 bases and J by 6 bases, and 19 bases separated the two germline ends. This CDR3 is CASSPSRTYGGEQYF. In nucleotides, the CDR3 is TGTGCCAGCAGCCCATCAAGGACGTACGGCGGCGAGCAGTACTTC.

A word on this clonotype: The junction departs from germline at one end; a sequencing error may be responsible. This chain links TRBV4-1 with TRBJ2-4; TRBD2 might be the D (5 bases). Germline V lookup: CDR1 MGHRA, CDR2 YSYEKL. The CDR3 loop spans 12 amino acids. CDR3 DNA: TGCACCAGCAGCCGAGACGGGGACATTCAGTACTTC. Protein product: CTSSRDGDIQYF.

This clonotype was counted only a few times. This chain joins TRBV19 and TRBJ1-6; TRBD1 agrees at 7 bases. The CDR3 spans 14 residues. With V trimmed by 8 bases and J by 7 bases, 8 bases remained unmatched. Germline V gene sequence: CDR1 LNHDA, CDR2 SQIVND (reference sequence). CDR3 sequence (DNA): TGTGCCAGTCAGACCGGGACAGAAAATTCACCCCTCCACTTT. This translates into CASQTGTENSPLHF.

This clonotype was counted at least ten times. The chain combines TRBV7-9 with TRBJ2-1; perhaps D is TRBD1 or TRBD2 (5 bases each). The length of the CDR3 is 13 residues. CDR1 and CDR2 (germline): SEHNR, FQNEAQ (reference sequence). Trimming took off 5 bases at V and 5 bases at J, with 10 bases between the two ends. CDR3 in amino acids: CASSRGRNNEQFF. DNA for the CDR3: TGTGCCAGCAGCCGGGGACGGAACAATGAGCAGTTCTTC.

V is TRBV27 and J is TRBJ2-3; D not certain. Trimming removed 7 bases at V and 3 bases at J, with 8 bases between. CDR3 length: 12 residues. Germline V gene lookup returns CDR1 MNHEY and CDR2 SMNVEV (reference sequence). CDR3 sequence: CASKATTDTQYF. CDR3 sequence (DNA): TGTGCCAGCAAAGCAACGACAGATACGCAGTATTTT.

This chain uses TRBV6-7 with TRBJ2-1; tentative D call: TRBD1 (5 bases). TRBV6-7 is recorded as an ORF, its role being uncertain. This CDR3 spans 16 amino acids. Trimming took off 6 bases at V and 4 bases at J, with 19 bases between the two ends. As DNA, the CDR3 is TGTGCCAGCAGCCCGGCCCCAGGGCCTAAATACAATGAGCAGTTCTTC. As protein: CASSPAPGPKYNEQFF.

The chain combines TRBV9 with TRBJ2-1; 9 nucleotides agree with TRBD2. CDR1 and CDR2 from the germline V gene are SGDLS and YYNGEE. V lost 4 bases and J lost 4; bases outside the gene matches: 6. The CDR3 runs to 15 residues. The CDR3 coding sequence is TGTGCCAGCAGCAATAGCGGGAGTCCTTACAATGAGCAGTTCTTC. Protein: CASSNSGSPYNEQFF.

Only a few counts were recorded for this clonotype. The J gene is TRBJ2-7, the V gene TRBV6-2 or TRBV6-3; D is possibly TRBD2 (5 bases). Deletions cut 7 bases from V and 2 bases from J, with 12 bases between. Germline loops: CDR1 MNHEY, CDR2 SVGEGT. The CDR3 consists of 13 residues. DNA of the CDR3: TGTGCCAGCACCCAAACCGGGGCCTACGAGCAGTACTTC. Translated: CASTQTGAYEQYF.

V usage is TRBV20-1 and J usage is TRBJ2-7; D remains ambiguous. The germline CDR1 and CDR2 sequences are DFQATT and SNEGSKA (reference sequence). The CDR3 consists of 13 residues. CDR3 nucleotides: TGCAGCGCCCAAGAGCCCCCTTCCTACGAGCAGTACTTC. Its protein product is CSAQEPPSYEQYF.

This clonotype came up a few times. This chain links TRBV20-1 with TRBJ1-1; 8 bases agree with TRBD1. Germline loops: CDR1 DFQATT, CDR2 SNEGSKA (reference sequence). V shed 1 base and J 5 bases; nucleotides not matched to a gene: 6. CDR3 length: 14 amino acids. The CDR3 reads CSARVQGVRTEAFF. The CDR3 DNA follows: TGCAGTGCTAGAGTACAGGGGGTGAGAACTGAAGCTTTCTTT.

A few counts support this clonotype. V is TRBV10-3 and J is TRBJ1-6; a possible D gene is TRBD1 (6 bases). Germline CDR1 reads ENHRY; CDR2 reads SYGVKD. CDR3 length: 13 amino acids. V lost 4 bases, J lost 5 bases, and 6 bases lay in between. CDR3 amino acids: CAISGTDNSPLHF. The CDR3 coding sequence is TGTGCCATCAGTGGGACAGATAATTCACCCCTCCACTTT.

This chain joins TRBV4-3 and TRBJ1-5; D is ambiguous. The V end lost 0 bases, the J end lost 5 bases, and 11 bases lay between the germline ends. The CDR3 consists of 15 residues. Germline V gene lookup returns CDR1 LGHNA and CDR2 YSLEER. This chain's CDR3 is CASSQDLAVYQPQHF. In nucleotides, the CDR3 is TGCGCCAGCAGCCAAGATTTGGCAGTCTATCAGCCCCAGCATTTT.

The CDR3, as DNA: TGCAGCGTAGCCGGGACAAGGAATGAAAAACTGTTTTTT. Translating gives CSVAGTRNEKLFF. The J gene is TRBJ1-4, the V gene TRBV29-1; weak D call: TRBD1 (6 bases). With 6 bases removed from V and 5 bases from J, the gap between germline ends came to 13 bases. The germline V gene encodes CDR1 SQVTM and CDR2 ANQGSEA. This CDR3 has 13 amino acids.

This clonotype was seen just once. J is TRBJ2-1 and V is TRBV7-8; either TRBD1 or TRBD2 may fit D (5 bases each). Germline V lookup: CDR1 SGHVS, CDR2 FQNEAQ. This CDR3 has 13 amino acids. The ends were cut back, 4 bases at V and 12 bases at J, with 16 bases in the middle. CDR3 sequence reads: CASSSGDQGPQFF. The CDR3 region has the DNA TGTGCCAGCAGCTCTGGGGACCAGGGACCGCAGTTCTTC. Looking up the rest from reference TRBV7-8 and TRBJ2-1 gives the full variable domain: GAGVSQSPRYKVAKRGQDVALRCDPISGHVSLFWYQQALGQGPEFLTYFQNEAQLDKSGLPSDRFFAERPEGSVSTLKIQRTQQEDSAVYLCASSSGDQGPQFFGPGTRLTVL.

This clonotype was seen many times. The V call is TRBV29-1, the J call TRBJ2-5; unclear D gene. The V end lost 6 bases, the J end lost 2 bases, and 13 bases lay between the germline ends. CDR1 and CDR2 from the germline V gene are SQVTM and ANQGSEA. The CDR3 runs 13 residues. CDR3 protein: CSVIWAGQETQYF. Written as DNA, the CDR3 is TGCAGCGTAATATGGGCAGGACAAGAGACCCAGTACTTC.

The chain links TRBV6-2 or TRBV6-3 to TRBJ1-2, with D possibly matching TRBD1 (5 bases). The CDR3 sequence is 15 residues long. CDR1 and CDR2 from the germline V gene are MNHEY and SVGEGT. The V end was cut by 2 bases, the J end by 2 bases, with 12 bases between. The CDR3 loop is CASSYGGQVNYGYTF. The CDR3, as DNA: TGTGCCAGCAGTTACGGCGGACAAGTAAACTATGGCTACACCTTC.

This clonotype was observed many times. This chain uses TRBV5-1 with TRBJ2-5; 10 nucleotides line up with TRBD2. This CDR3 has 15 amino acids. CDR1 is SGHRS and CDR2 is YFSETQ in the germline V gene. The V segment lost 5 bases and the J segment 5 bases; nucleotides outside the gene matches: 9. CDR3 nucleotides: TGCGCCAGCAGACGGACTAGCGGCGCTAAGGAGACCCAGTACTTC. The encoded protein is CASRRTSGAKETQYF.

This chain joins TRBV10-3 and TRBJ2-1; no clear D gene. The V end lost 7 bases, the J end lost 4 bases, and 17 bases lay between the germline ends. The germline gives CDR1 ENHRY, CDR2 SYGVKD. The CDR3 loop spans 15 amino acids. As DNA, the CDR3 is TGTGCCATCAATCCGACGGTCGCGCCGTACAATGAGCAGTTCTTC. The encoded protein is CAINPTVAPYNEQFF.

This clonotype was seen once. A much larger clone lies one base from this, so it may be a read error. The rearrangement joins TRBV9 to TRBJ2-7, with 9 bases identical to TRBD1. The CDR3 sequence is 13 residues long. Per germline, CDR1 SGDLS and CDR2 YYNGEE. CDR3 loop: CVSSAGQGYEQYF. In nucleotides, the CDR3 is TGTGTCAGCAGCGCGGGACAGGGATACGAGCAGTACTTC.